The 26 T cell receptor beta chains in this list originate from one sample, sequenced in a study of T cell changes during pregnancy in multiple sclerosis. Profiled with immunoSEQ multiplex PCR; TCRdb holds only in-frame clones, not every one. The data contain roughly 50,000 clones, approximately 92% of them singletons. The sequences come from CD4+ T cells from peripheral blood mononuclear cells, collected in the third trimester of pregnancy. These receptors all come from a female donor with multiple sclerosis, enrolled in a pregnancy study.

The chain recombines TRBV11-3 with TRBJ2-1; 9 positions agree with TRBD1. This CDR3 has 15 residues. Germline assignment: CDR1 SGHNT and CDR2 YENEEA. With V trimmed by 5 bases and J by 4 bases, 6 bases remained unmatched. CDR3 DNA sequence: TGTGCCAGCAGCCACGGGACAGGGCAGTACAATGAGCAGTTCTTC. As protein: CASSHGTGQYNEQFF.

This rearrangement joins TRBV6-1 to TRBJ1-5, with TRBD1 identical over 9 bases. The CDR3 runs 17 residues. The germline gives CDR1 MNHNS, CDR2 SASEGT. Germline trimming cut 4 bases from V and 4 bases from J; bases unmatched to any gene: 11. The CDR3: CASSALRTGERNQPQHF. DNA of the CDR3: TGTGCCAGCAGTGCACTTAGGACAGGGGAACGTAATCAGCCCCAGCATTTT.

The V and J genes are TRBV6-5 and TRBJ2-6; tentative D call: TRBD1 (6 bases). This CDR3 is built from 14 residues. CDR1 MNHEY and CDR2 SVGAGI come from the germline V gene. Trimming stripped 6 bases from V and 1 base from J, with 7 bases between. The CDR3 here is CASSRGSGANVLTF. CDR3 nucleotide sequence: TGTGCCAGCAGCAGGGGATCTGGGGCCAACGTCCTGACTTTC.

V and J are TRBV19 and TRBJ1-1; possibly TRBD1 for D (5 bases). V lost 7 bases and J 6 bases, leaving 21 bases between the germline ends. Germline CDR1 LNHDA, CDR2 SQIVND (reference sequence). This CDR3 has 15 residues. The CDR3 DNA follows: TGTGCCAGTACCCTGGAGAACTGGCGGGGGTCTGAAGCTTTCTTT. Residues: CASTLENWRGSEAFF.

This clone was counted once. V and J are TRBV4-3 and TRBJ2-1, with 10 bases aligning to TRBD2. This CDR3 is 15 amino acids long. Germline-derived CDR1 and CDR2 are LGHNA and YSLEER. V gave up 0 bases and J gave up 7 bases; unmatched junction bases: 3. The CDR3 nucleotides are TGCGCCAGCAGCCAAGATATAGCGGGAGGAAATGAGCAGTTCTTC. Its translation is CASSQDIAGGNEQFF.

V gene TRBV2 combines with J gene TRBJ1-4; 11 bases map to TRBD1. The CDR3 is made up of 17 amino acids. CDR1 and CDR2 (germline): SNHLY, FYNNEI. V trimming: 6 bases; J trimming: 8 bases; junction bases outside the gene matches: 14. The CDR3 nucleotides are TGTGCCAGCAGCCAAACCTCCGGGACAGGGGGTCGCGAAAAACTGTTTTTT. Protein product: CASSQTSGTGGREKLFF.

The CDR3 loop is CAWSSRQGAKTDTQYF. CDR3 nucleotide sequence: TGTGCCTGGAGTTCGAGACAGGGGGCGAAAACAGATACGCAGTATTTT. The chain carries TRBV30 and TRBJ2-3, with 10 bases identical to TRBD1. The germline gives CDR1 GTSNPN, CDR2 SVGIG (reference sequence). The CDR3 runs to 16 residues. With V trimmed by 2 bases and J by 3 bases, 8 bases remained unmatched.

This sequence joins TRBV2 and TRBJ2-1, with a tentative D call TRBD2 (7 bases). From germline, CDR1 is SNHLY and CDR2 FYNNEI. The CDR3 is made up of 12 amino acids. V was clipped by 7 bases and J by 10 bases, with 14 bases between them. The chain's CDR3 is CASKRGGPEQFF. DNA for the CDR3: TGTGCCAGCAAAAGGGGGGGACCCGAGCAGTTCTTC. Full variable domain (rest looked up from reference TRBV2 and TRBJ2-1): EPEVTQTPSHQVTQMGQEVILRCVPISNHLYFYWYRQILGQKVEFLVSFYNNEISEKSEIFDDQFSVERPDGSNFTLKIRSTKLEDSAMYFCASKRGGPEQFFGPGTRLTVL.

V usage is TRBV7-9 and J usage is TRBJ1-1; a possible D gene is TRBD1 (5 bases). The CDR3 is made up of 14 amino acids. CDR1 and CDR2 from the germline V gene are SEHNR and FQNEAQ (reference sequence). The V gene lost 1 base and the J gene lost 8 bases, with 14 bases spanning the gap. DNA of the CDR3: TGTGCCAGCAGCTTAGGCCCTCTACAGGACGAAGCTTTCTTT. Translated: CASSLGPLQDEAFF.

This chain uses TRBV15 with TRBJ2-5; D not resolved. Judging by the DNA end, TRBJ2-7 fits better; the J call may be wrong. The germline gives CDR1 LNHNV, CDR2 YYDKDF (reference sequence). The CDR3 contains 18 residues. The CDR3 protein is CATSRAWQVTYSSYEQYF. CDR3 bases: TGTGCCACCAGCAGAGCCTGGCAAGTGACCTATAGCTCCTACGAGCAGTACTTC.

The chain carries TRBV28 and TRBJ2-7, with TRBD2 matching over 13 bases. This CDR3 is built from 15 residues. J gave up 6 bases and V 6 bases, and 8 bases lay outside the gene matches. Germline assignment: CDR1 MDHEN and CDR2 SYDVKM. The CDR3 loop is CASSPTSGRSGEQYF. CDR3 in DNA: TGTGCCAGCAGCCCGACTAGCGGGAGGTCCGGCGAGCAGTACTTC.

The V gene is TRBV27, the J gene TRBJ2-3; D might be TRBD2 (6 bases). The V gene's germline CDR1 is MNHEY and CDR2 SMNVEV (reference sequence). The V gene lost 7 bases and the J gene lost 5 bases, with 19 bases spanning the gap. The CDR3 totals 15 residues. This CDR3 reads CASNVQGGRGDTQYF. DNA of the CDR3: TGTGCCAGCAACGTCCAGGGAGGTCGTGGAGATACGCAGTATTTT.

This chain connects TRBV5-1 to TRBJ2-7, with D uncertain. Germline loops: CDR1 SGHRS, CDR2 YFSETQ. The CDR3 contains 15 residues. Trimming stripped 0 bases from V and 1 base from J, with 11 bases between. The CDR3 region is CASSLASIGSYEQYF. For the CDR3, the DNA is TGCGCCAGCAGCTTGGCCTCGATCGGGTCCTACGAGCAGTACTTC.

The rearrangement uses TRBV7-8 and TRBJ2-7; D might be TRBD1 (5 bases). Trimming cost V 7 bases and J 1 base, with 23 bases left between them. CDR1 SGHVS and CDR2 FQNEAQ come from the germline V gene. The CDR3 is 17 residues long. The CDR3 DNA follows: TGTGCCAGCACCCTCGCCTCCCCGCAGGGTTTTTCCTACGAGCAGTACTTC. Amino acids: CASTLASPQGFSYEQYF.

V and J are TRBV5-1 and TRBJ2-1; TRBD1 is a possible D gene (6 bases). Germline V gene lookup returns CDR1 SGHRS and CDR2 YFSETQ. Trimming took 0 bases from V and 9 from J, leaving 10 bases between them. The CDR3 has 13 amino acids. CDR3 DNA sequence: TGCGCCAGCAGCTTGGGAGACAGGTTTGAGCAGTTCTTC. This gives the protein CASSLGDRFEQFF.

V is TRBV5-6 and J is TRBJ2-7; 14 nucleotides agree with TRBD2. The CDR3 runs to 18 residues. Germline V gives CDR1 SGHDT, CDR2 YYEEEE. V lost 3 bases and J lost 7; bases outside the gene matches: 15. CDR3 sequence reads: CASSWPGLAGADPGEQYF. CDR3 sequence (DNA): TGTGCCAGCAGCTGGCCGGGACTAGCGGGAGCCGATCCCGGGGAGCAGTACTTC.

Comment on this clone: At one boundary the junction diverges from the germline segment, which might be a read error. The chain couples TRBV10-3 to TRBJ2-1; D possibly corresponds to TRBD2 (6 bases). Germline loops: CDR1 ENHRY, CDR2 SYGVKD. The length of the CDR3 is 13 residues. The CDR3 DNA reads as TGTGCCATCACTGAGGAGGGCCACAATGAGCAGTTCTTC. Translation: CAITEEGHNEQFF.

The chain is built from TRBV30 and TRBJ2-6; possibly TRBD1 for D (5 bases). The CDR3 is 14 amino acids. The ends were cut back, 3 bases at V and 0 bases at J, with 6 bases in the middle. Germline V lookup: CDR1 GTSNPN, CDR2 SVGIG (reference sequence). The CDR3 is CAWRQDSGANVLTF. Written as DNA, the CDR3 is TGTGCCTGGAGACAGGACTCTGGGGCCAACGTCCTGACTTTC. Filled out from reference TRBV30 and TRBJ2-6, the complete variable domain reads SQTIHQWPATLVQPVGSPLSLECTVEGTSNPNLYWYRQAAGRGLQLLFYSVGIGQISSEVPQNLSASRPQDRQFILSSKKLLLSDSGFYLCAWRQDSGANVLTFGAGSRLTVL.

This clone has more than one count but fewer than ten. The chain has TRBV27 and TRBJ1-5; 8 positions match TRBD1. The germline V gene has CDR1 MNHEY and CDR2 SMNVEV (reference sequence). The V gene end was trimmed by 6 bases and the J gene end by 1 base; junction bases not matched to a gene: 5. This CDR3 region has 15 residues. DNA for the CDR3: TGTGCCAGCAGCAAGACAGGGGACAGCAATCAGCCCCAGCATTTT. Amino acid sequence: CASSKTGDSNQPQHF.

The CDR3 bases are TGTGCCAGCAGCCAAGCGGGAGGGCCTTACAATGAGCAGTTCTTC. As protein: CASSQAGGPYNEQFF. The rearrangement uses TRBV14 and TRBJ2-1; TRBD2 matches at 8 bases. The germline gives CDR1 SGHDN, CDR2 FVKESK. V dropped 1 base and J dropped 4; count of bases not matched to a gene: 3. The CDR3 has 15 amino acids.

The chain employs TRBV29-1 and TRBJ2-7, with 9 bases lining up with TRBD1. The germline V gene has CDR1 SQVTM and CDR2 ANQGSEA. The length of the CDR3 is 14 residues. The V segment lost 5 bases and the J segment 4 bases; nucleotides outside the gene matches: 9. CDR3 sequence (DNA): TGCAGCGTTATTGACAGGGGGGAGAGTTACGAGCAGTACTTC. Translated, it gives CSVIDRGESYEQYF.

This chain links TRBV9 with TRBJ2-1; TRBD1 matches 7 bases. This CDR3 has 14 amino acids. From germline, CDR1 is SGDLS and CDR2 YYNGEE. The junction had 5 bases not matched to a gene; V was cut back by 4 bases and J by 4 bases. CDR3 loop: CASSYRDSYNEQFF. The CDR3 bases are TGTGCCAGCAGCTACCGGGACAGTTACAATGAGCAGTTCTTC.

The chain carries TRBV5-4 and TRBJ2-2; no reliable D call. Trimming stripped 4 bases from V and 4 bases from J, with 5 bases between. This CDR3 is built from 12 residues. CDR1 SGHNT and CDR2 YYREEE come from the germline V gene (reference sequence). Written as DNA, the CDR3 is TGTGCCAGCAGCGCCAGCACCGGGGAGCTGTTTTTT. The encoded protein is CASSASTGELFF.

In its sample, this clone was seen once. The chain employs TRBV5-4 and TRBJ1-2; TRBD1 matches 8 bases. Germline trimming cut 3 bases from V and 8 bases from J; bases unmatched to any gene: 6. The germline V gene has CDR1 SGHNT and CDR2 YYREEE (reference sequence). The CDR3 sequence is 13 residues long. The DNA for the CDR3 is TGTGCCAGCAGCTCATCAGGGGGCAACGGCTACACCTTC. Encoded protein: CASSSSGGNGYTF.

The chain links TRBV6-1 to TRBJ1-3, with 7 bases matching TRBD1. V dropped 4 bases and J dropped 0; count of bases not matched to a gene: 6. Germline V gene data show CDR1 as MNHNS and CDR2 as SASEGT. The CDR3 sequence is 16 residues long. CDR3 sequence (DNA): TGTGCCAGCAGTGCCAGACAGGGCGGCTCTGGAAACACCATATATTTT. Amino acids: CASSARQGGSGNTIYF.

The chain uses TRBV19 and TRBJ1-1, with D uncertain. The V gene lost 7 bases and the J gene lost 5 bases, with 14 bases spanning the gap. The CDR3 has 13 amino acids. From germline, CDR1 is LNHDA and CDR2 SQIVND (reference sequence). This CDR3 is CASNNRGRTEAFF. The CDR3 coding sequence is TGTGCCAGTAATAACCGAGGGAGGACTGAAGCTTTCTTT.